Below are 26 T cell receptor beta chains sequenced from a single sample in a study of cytomegalovirus exposure and HLA in healthy donors. PCR was performed using 60 Vbeta and 13 Jbeta primers. Assay: immunoSEQ multiplex PCR; the TCRdb copy retains only in-frame clones and omits some. Of approximately 140,000 clones in the sample, roughly 66% were seen once. Sequenced: PBMCs. The receptors originated from an older woman in good health and CMV-seronegative.

This chain links TRBV28 with TRBJ1-6, with TRBD1 as a possible D gene (6 bases). The CDR3 contains 17 residues. V lost 6 bases to trimming and J lost 9 bases, with 24 bases between them. Germline V gene lookup returns CDR1 MDHEN and CDR2 SYDVKM. The CDR3 loop is CASRLGGANLLSSPLHF. CDR3 bases: TGTGCCAGCAGGCTAGGGGGGGCGAACCTCTTATCTTCACCCCTCCACTTT.

The chain employs TRBV30 and TRBJ1-1; D not certain. Trimming pared 2 bases from V and 4 bases from J, leaving 14 bases between. Germline assignment: CDR1 GTSNPN and CDR2 SVGIG (reference sequence). The CDR3 covers 14 residues. The CDR3 spells CAWSPIGGPTEAFF. The CDR3 bases are TGTGCCTGGAGTCCAATTGGTGGGCCCACTGAAGCTTTCTTT.

The rearrangement links TRBV9 to TRBJ2-1; 12 bases fit TRBD2. Trimming removed 2 bases from V and 9 bases from J; junction bases left unmatched: 9. Germline-derived CDR1 and CDR2 are SGDLS and YYNGEE. The length of the CDR3 is 16 residues. The CDR3 loop reads CASSVVASGGAGEQFF. DNA of the CDR3: TGTGCCAGCAGCGTCGTGGCTAGCGGGGGGGCGGGTGAGCAGTTCTTC. Drawing the rest from reference TRBV9 and TRBJ2-1, the complete variable domain is DSGVTQTPKHLITATGQRVTLRCSPRSGDLSVYWYQQSLDQGLQFLIQYYNGEERAKGNILERFSAQQFPDLHSELNLSSLELGDSALYFCASSVVASGGAGEQFFGPGTRLTVL.

This chain connects TRBV5-1 to TRBJ2-1; the D is unclear. CDR3 length: 15 residues. Looked up from germline, CDR1 is SGHRS and CDR2 is YFSETQ. V lost 4 bases to trimming and J lost 0 bases, with 11 bases between them. The CDR3 region has the DNA TGCGCCAGCAGCACCATGACAAGCTCCTACAATGAGCAGTTCTTC. Translated, it gives CASSTMTSSYNEQFF.

The V and J genes are TRBV7-3 and TRBJ2-3; the D gene is possibly TRBD1 (5 bases). This CDR3 is built from 17 residues. Germline V lookup: CDR1 SGHTA, CDR2 FQGTGA. With 5 bases removed from V and 3 bases from J, the gap between germline ends came to 21 bases. In DNA form, the CDR3 reads TGTGCCAGCAGCCCCCTGGCGGTGGGGCCAGGGACAGATACGCAGTATTTT. This encodes CASSPLAVGPGTDTQYF.

This rearrangement joins TRBV5-1 to TRBJ2-3; possible D gene TRBD2, 5 bases. The CDR3 spans 14 residues. Germline CDR1 and CDR2: SGHRS and YFSETQ. Trimming took off 0 bases at V and 2 bases at J, with 7 bases between the two ends. In nucleotides, the CDR3 is TGCGCCAGCAGCTTGGCCGGGATCACAGATACGCAGTATTTT. It is translated as CASSLAGITDTQYF. Looking up the rest from reference TRBV5-1 and TRBJ2-3 gives the full variable domain: KAGVTQTPRYLIKTRGQQVTLSCSPISGHRSVSWYQQTPGQGLQFLFEYFSETQRNKGNFPGRFSGRQFSNSRSEMNVSTLELGDSALYLCASSLAGITDTQYFGPGTRLTVL.

This clone has a single count. CDR3 sequence: CASSQPTICGTGGSVVIETQYF. The CDR3 DNA sequence: TGCGCCAGCAGTCAACCTACTATTTGTGGGACAGGGGGCTCGGTTGTAATCGAGACCCAGTACTTC. This chain joins TRBV23-1 and TRBJ2-5; 12 bases align to TRBD1. TRBV23-1 is identified as an open reading frame with a role that is uncertain. CDR3 size: 22 residues. Trimming at V came to 2 bases and at J to 5 bases, leaving 24 bases not matched to a gene.

V and J are TRBV6-5 and TRBJ2-2, with TRBD1 matching 10 bases. The CDR3 totals 15 residues. The V gene's germline CDR1 is MNHEY and CDR2 SVGAGI. The V segment lost 6 bases and the J segment 7 bases; nucleotides outside the gene matches: 8. In DNA, the CDR3 is TGTGCCAGCAGGGGGACAGGGGCCGGAGACGGGGAGCTGTTTTTT. It is translated as CASRGTGAGDGELFF.

The chain is built from TRBV7-9 and TRBJ2-1, with TRBD2 matching 8 bases. The CDR3 consists of 15 residues. J gave up 7 bases and V 1 base, and 6 bases lay outside the gene matches. From germline, CDR1 is SEHNR and CDR2 FQNEAQ (reference sequence). The CDR3 loop is CASSLDSGNRNEQFF. The DNA for the CDR3 is TGTGCCAGCAGCTTAGATAGCGGGAATAGGAATGAGCAGTTCTTC.

The chain's CDR3 is CASSQDPGLAGDNEQFF. Here the CDR3 DNA reads TGCGCCAGCAGCCAAGACCCCGGACTAGCGGGAGACAATGAGCAGTTCTTC. This chain connects TRBV4-3 to TRBJ2-1; 13 positions agree with TRBD2. Trimming cost V 0 bases and J 5 bases; bases outside gene matches: 4. Germline V CDR1 and CDR2: LGHNA, YSLEER. The CDR3 contains 17 residues.

The chain recombines TRBV28 with TRBJ1-5; D not certain. CDR1 and CDR2 from the germline V gene are MDHEN and SYDVKM. Trimming stripped 6 bases from V and 8 bases from J, with 11 bases between. The CDR3 runs to 12 residues. The CDR3 region is CASRSVLEPQHF. DNA of the CDR3: TGTGCCAGCAGGTCTGTTCTTGAGCCCCAGCATTTT. The variable domain in full, completed from reference TRBV28 and TRBJ1-5, reads DVKVTQSSRYLVKRTGEKVFLECVQDMDHENMFWYRQDPGLGLRLIYFSYDVKMKEKGDIPEGYSVSREKKERFSLILESASTNQTSMYLCASRSVLEPQHFGDGTRLSIL.

As concerns this clone: The junction departs from germline at one end; a sequencing error may be responsible. The genes are TRBV7-7 and TRBJ1-6; weak D call: TRBD1 (6 bases). CDR1 and CDR2 from the germline V gene are SSHAT and FNYEAQ (reference sequence). CDR3 length: 13 amino acids. For the CDR3, the DNA is TGTGCTAGCAGCCTGAAAGGGGGATCACCCCTCCACTTT. It codes for CASSLKGGSPLHF.

The chain uses TRBV2 and TRBJ1-1; D might be TRBD1 (5 bases). The CDR3 consists of 14 residues. The V and J ends lost 4 bases and 5 bases respectively, with 14 bases between them. The germline gives CDR1 SNHLY, CDR2 FYNNEI. The CDR3 reads CASSAGGGWTEAFF. CDR3 DNA sequence: TGTGCCAGCAGTGCCGGGGGGGGTTGGACTGAAGCTTTCTTT. The full variable domain, its missing parts supplied by reference TRBV2 and TRBJ1-1, is EPEVTQTPSHQVTQMGQEVILRCVPISNHLYFYWYRQILGQKVEFLVSFYNNEISEKSEIFDDQFSVERPDGSNFTLKIRSTKLEDSAMYFCASSAGGGWTEAFFGQGTRLTVV.

The sample holds one count of this clone. The chain is built from TRBV10-3 and TRBJ2-1; the match to TRBD2 covers 16 bases. The CDR3 is 16 amino acids. Germline V gene data show CDR1 as ENHRY and CDR2 as SYGVKD. The junction had 11 bases not matched to a gene; V was cut back by 10 bases and J by 8 bases. CDR3 nucleotides: TGTGCCACCGGGACTAGCGGGAGGGCCACTACGTATGAGCAGTTCTTC. This encodes CATGTSGRATTYEQFF.

Points on this clone: An end of the junction does not agree with germline; a read error may underlie this. The chain uses TRBV9 and TRBJ1-1; 7 bases fit TRBD1. The CDR3 consists of 13 residues. Germline CDR1 SGDLS, CDR2 YYNGEE. The CDR3 reads CASSLGQNTEASF. The CDR3 DNA reads TGTGCCAGCAGCTTGGGACAGAACACTGAAGCTTCCTTT.

V is TRBV28 and J is TRBJ1-6, with 7 bases identical to TRBD1. J gave up 7 bases and V 10 bases, and 7 bases lay outside the gene matches. The germline CDR1 and CDR2 sequences are MDHEN and SYDVKM. This CDR3 region has 13 residues. CDR3 coding DNA: TGTGCCATCCGGGGACAGCCCAATTCACCCCTCCACTTT. Its translation: CAIRGQPNSPLHF.

The J gene is TRBJ2-5, the V gene TRBV27, with 14 positions matching TRBD2. CDR1 and CDR2 from the germline V gene are MNHEY and SMNVEV (reference sequence). The CDR3 is 18 residues long. The V segment lost 8 bases and the J segment 1 base; nucleotides outside the gene matches: 12. CDR3 DNA: TGTGCCAGCTCGCCAACCGGACTAGCGGGAGGCTTCCAAGAGACCCAGTACTTC. It translates to CASSPTGLAGGFQETQYF.

The chain employs TRBV19 and TRBJ1-2; D is ambiguous. The ends were cut back, 3 bases at V and 4 bases at J, with 9 bases in the middle. The length of the CDR3 is 13 residues. Germline V gene sequence: CDR1 LNHDA, CDR2 SQIVND (reference sequence). DNA for the CDR3: TGTGCCAGTAGTATGGGGAGAATCTATGGCTACACCTTC. As protein: CASSMGRIYGYTF.

This sequence joins TRBV28 and TRBJ1-1, with TRBD1 matching over 8 bases. The CDR3 length is 14 residues. The germline V gene encodes CDR1 MDHEN and CDR2 SYDVKM. J gave up 7 bases and V 4 bases, and 8 bases lay outside the gene matches. DNA for the CDR3: TGTGCCAGCAGTTCCCAGGACAGGGCACTTGAAGCTTTCTTT. Protein: CASSSQDRALEAFF.

The V call is TRBV27, the J call TRBJ2-3; 16 bases agree with TRBD2. The J segment lost 0 bases and the V segment lost 7 bases, leaving 10 bases of the junction unmatched. Germline lookup yields CDR1 MNHEY and CDR2 SMNVEV (reference sequence). The CDR3 contains 19 residues. The CDR3 DNA reads as TGTGCCAGCATTCGAAGGGGACTAGCGGGAGGGACTAGCACAGATACGCAGTATTTT. Translation gives CASIRRGLAGGTSTDTQYF.

The rearrangement uses TRBV28 and TRBJ1-1; TRBD1 aligns across 9 bases. This CDR3 contains 16 residues. V shed 4 bases and J 5 bases; nucleotides not matched to a gene: 11. Germline V lookup: CDR1 MDHEN, CDR2 SYDVKM. CDR3 protein: CASSSRGQGRSTEAFF. DNA for the CDR3: TGTGCCAGCAGTTCAAGGGGACAGGGAAGGTCGACTGAAGCTTTCTTT.

The chain carries TRBV9 and TRBJ2-5, with D perhaps matching TRBD2 (5 bases). Germline V gene sequence: CDR1 SGDLS, CDR2 YYNGEE. CDR3 size: 13 residues. The V gene lost 0 bases and the J gene lost 5 bases, with 8 bases spanning the gap. CDR3 in DNA: TGTGCCAGCAGCGTAGGAGGGTGGGAGACCCAGTACTTC. Translation: CASSVGGWETQYF.

This chain joins TRBV10-3 and TRBJ2-1, with 11 bases aligning to TRBD2. Germline CDR1 is ENHRY and CDR2 is SYGVKD. The CDR3 runs 15 residues. The junction had 11 bases not matched to a gene; V was cut back by 6 bases and J by 10 bases. CDR3 coding DNA: TGTGCCATCAGGAACACAGGGGGACTAGCGGAAGAGCAGTTCTTC. Protein: CAIRNTGGLAEEQFF.

The V call is TRBV2, the J call TRBJ2-2, with TRBD2 matching over 10 bases. This CDR3 spans 20 amino acids. Germline V CDR1 and CDR2: SNHLY, FYNNEI. The V segment lost 4 bases and the J segment 4 bases; nucleotides outside the gene matches: 18. For the CDR3, the DNA is TGTGCCAGCAGTGGCAGCCTAGCGGGAGTTCTGGGTGCTAGCACCGGGGAGCTGTTTTTT. Encoded protein: CASSGSLAGVLGASTGELFF.

This clone was observed a single time. The chain combines TRBV5-1 with TRBJ2-6; TRBD1 might be the D (6 bases). V was shortened by 4 bases and J by 2 bases, with 22 bases between the two germline ends. This CDR3 spans 19 amino acids. The V gene's germline CDR1 is SGHRS and CDR2 YFSETQ. CDR3: CASSLSTGARLAGANVLTF. CDR3 DNA: TGCGCCAGCAGCCTCTCGACAGGAGCCCGGCTGGCTGGGGCCAACGTCCTGACTTTC.

The V and J genes are TRBV19 and TRBJ1-1; D call uncertain. From germline, CDR1 is LNHDA and CDR2 SQIVND (reference sequence). Trimming removed 7 bases at V and 4 bases at J, with 13 bases between. The CDR3 has 13 amino acids. The CDR3 DNA follows: TGTGCCAGTACCCCTCAAGCGTTCACTGAAGCTTTCTTT. Amino acids: CASTPQAFTEAFF.